This T cell receptor beta chain was captured in a study of cytomegalovirus exposure and HLA in healthy donors. Study-wide findings and caveats: Donors were assumed by presence/absence analyses to have roughly uniform sequencing depth. Other equally common chains were less clonally expanded than HLA-associated TCR beta chains, a later analysis showed. Cytomegalovirus-associated status was assigned to roughly 160 TCR beta chains. Some V segments, TRBV6-2 and TRBV6-3 among them, were indistinguishable and were therefore excluded.

V was trimmed by 4 bases and J by 4 bases, leaving 12 bases between them. The CDR3 totals 13 residues. Germline values: CDR1 SGHKS, CDR2 YYEKEE (reference sequence). PCR used 60 Vbeta primers and 13 Jbeta primers. The table came from immunoSEQ multiplex PCR; TCRdb's copy has only in-frame clones and leaves some out. The sample has some 200,000 clones, just over 75% seen once. This clone showed up just once. Its antigen remains unidentified. The TCR comes from a man between 18 and 35 years old in good health and CMV-seronegative. Material: PBMCs. The V and J genes are TRBV5-5 and TRBJ2-7; D is unresolved. CDR3 sequence: CASSPPLGYEQYF. Written as DNA, the CDR3 is TGTGCCAGCAGCCCACCCCTAGGTTACGAGCAGTACTTC.